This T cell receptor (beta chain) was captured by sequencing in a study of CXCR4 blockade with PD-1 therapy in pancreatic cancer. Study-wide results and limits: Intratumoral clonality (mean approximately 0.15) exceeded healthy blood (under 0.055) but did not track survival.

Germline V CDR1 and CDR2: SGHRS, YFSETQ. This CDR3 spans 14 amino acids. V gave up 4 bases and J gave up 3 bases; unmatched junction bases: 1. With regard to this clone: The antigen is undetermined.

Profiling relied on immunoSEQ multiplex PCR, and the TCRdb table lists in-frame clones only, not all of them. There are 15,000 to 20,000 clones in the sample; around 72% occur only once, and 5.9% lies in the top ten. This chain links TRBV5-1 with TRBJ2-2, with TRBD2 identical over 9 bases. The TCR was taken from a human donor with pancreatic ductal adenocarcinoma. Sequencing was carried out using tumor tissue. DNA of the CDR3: TGCGCCAGCAGCCGGACTAGCGACACCGGGGAGCTGTTTTTT. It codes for CASSRTSDTGELFF.